This is a list of T cell receptor beta chains from one sample in a study of metastatic and nonmetastatic thyroid tumors. MiXCR reprocessed the PCR reads for TCRdb. The sample shows over 15,000 clones, less than 40% of them seen only once. The specimen was tumor tissue. The receptor source for this set is a female donor with papillary thyroid cancer or a benign thyroid nodule (not recorded which). Some clones in this sample may be carry-over from other donors' samples. The CDR3 runs from the conserved cysteine through the conserved F or W. The order of the fields is D gene, V gene, clone size, J gene, CDR3 protein, CDR3 DNA. The D gene is left open where the match is weak. Clone size is given for some rows only: seen once, a few or many times, or a class if the clone is expanded.

D gene: NA
V gene: TRBV2
clone size: medium-sized
J gene: TRBJ2-3
CDR3 protein: CASGTDGPVTDTQYF
CDR3 DNA: TGTGCCAGCGGGACGGACGGCCCGGTCACAGATACGCAGTATTTT

D gene: TRBD2
V gene: TRBV11-2
clone size: medium-sized
J gene: TRBJ2-7
CDR3 protein: CASSFLAGYEQYF
CDR3 DNA: TGTGCCAGCAGCTTTCTAGCGGGCTACGAGCAGTACTTC

D gene: TRBD1
V gene: TRBV5-1
clone size: once
J gene: TRBJ2-1
CDR3 protein: CASNGGQANNEQFF
CDR3 DNA: TGCGCCAGCAATGGGGGACAGGCAAACAATGAGCAGTTCTTC

D gene: NA
V gene: TRBV4-2
clone size: NA
J gene: TRBJ2-7
CDR3 protein: CASSQRTAGSMGAYEQYF
CDR3 DNA: TGTGCCAGCAGCCAAAGGACAGCGGGGTCGATGGGAGCTTACGAGCAGTACTTC

D gene: NA
V gene: TRBV25-1
clone size: few
J gene: TRBJ2-7
CDR3 protein: CASSEAASSDEQYF
CDR3 DNA: TGTGCCAGCAGCGAAGCGGCTAGCTCCGACGAGCAGTACTTC

D gene: NA
V gene: TRBV19
clone size: NA
J gene: TRBJ2-7
CDR3 protein: CASSIGGCQDEQYF
CDR3 DNA: TGTGCCAGTAGTATAGGTGGTTGTCAAGACGAGCAGTACTTC

D gene: NA
V gene: TRBV19
clone size: medium-sized
J gene: TRBJ1-1
CDR3 protein: CASSIGPTQNTEAFF
CDR3 DNA: TGTGCCAGTAGTATAGGACCAACCCAGAACACTGAAGCTTTCTTT

D gene: NA
V gene: TRBV7-9
clone size: NA
J gene: TRBJ2-7
CDR3 protein: CASSLDGGQGYEQYF
CDR3 DNA: TGTGCCAGCAGCTTAGATGGGGGGCAGGGTTACGAGCAGTACTTC

D gene: NA
V gene: TRBV3-1
clone size: many
J gene: TRBJ2-3
CDR3 protein: CASSHRLSTDTQYF
CDR3 DNA: TGTGCCAGCAGCCACCGGCTGAGCACAGATACGCAGTATTTT

D gene: TRBD1
V gene: TRBV29-1
clone size: few
J gene: TRBJ1-4
CDR3 protein: CSVGGTGNEKLFF
CDR3 DNA: TGCAGCGTTGGAGGGACAGGGAATGAAAAACTGTTTTTT

D gene: TRBD1
V gene: TRBV7-6
clone size: NA
J gene: TRBJ2-3
CDR3 protein: CASGGQGYTDTQYF
CDR3 DNA: TGTGCCAGCGGGGGACAGGGGTACACAGATACGCAGTATTTT

D gene: NA
V gene: TRBV7-6
clone size: many
J gene: TRBJ2-5
CDR3 protein: CASSGGRSGQTGETQYF
CDR3 DNA: TGTGCCAGCAGCGGAGGGAGGTCGGGACAGACTGGAGAGACCCAGTACTTC

D gene: NA
V gene: TRBV4-2
clone size: many
J gene: TRBJ1-2
CDR3 protein: CASSQDQAGDYGYTF
CDR3 DNA: TGTGCCAGCAGCCAAGATCAGGCAGGAGACTATGGCTACACCTTC

D gene: NA
V gene: TRBV7-9
clone size: many
J gene: TRBJ1-6
CDR3 protein: CASSRGQFVAPLHF
CDR3 DNA: TGTGCCAGCAGCCGCGGGCAGTTTGTCGCACCCCTCCACTTT

D gene: NA
V gene: TRBV7-9
clone size: NA
J gene: TRBJ1-6
CDR3 protein: CAGSPGRCDSPLHF
CDR3 DNA: TGTGCCGGCAGCCCGGGGCGCTGTGATTCACCCCTCCACTTT

D gene: TRBD2
V gene: TRBV12-3/TRBV12-4
clone size: few
J gene: TRBJ2-1
CDR3 protein: CASTDGAGGYNEQFF
CDR3 DNA: TGTGCCAGCACTGATGGAGCGGGAGGGTACAATGAGCAGTTCTTC

D gene: NA
V gene: TRBV4-3
clone size: NA
J gene: TRBJ2-7
CDR3 protein: CASSEGVSYEQYF
CDR3 DNA: TGCGCCAGCAGCGAGGGCGTCTCCTACGAGCAGTACTTC

D gene: TRBD2
V gene: TRBV29-1
clone size: NA
J gene: TRBJ2-2
CDR3 protein: CSVEDPLLAGGTGELFF
CDR3 DNA: TGCAGCGTTGAAGATCCGCTACTAGCGGGGGGGACCGGGGAGCTGTTTTTT

D gene: NA
V gene: TRBV12-3/TRBV12-4
clone size: medium-sized
J gene: TRBJ1-6
CDR3 protein: CASRGRGWNSPLHF
CDR3 DNA: TGTGCCAGCAGGGGACGGGGCTGGAATTCACCCCTCCACTTT

D gene: TRBD1
V gene: TRBV6-2/TRBV6-3
clone size: medium-sized
J gene: TRBJ2-1
CDR3 protein: CAIADRGYGEQFF
CDR3 DNA: TGTGCCATCGCGGACAGGGGATATGGTGAGCAGTTCTTC

D gene: NA
V gene: TRBV9
clone size: NA
J gene: TRBJ1-2
CDR3 protein: CASSVGHDFGYTF
CDR3 DNA: TGTGCCAGCAGCGTAGGTCACGACTTTGGCTACACCTTC

D gene: NA
V gene: TRBV5-1
clone size: NA
J gene: TRBJ1-6
CDR3 protein: CASSFSAGDNSPLHF
CDR3 DNA: TGCGCCAGCAGCTTTTCGGCGGGTGATAATTCACCCCTCCACTTT

D gene: TRBD2
V gene: TRBV6-2/TRBV6-3
clone size: medium-sized
J gene: TRBJ2-7
CDR3 protein: CASRERENPEQYF
CDR3 DNA: TGTGCCAGCAGAGAGCGGGAGAATCCCGAGCAGTACTTC

D gene: NA
V gene: TRBV6-1
clone size: medium-sized
J gene: TRBJ1-1
CDR3 protein: CASNQRAGTEAFF
CDR3 DNA: TGTGCCAGCAACCAGCGAGCGGGGACTGAAGCTTTCTTT

D gene: TRBD2
V gene: TRBV10-2
clone size: NA
J gene: TRBJ2-2
CDR3 protein: CASSEREAGELFF
CDR3 DNA: TGCGCCAGCAGTGAGCGGGAGGCCGGGGAGCTGTTTTTT

D gene: NA
V gene: TRBV19
clone size: few
J gene: TRBJ1-2
CDR3 protein: CASSIVSGTGTGYTF
CDR3 DNA: TGTGCCAGTAGTATAGTCTCTGGGACGGGGACTGGCTACACCTTC

D gene: TRBD1
V gene: TRBV6-2/TRBV6-3
clone size: NA
J gene: TRBJ2-2
CDR3 protein: CASSPRQGGRNTGELFF
CDR3 DNA: TGTGCCAGCAGTCCCCGACAGGGGGGACGAAACACCGGGGAGCTGTTTTTT

D gene: NA
V gene: TRBV20-1
clone size: NA
J gene: TRBJ1-2
CDR3 protein: CSAERTEAGYTF
CDR3 DNA: TGCAGTGCGGAAAGGACAGAGGCTGGCTACACCTTC

D gene: NA
V gene: TRBV9
clone size: many
J gene: TRBJ1-1
CDR3 protein: CASSVQAFSEAFF
CDR3 DNA: TGTGCCAGCAGCGTACAGGCTTTTTCTGAAGCTTTCTTT

D gene: TRBD1
V gene: TRBV5-1
clone size: NA
J gene: TRBJ1-4
CDR3 protein: CASSLGQGDEKLFF
CDR3 DNA: TGCGCCAGCAGCTTGGGACAGGGAGATGAAAAACTGTTTTTT

D gene: NA
V gene: TRBV20-1
clone size: NA
J gene: TRBJ2-3
CDR3 protein: CSARDAPAQYF
CDR3 DNA: TGCAGTGCTAGAGACGCCCCAGCGCAGTATTTT

D gene: TRBD1
V gene: TRBV12-3/TRBV12-4
clone size: many
J gene: TRBJ2-1
CDR3 protein: CASSLSSGGPYNEQFF
CDR3 DNA: TGTGCCAGCAGTTTATCCTCAGGGGGCCCTTACAATGAGCAGTTCTTC

D gene: TRBD2
V gene: TRBV6-1
clone size: medium-sized
J gene: TRBJ2-2
CDR3 protein: CATSTTSGFGELFF
CDR3 DNA: TGTGCCACCTCGACGACTAGCGGGTTCGGGGAGCTGTTTTTT